Following are 31 T cell receptor beta chains from one sample sequenced in a study of radiotherapy plus CTLA-4 blockade in lung cancer. Using immunoSEQ multiplex PCR, the repertoire was profiled, and TCRdb retains in-frame clones only, with some absent. The sample lists 55,000 to 80,000 clones, around nine tenths occurring once. The specimen comprised peripheral blood, sampled from a patient treated with radiotherapy plus ipilimumab. Every receptor here comes from a human donor with non-small cell lung cancer that progressed on radiotherapy plus ipilimumab.

J is TRBJ2-1 and V is TRBV18; 11 positions agree with TRBD2. CDR1 and CDR2 from the germline V gene are KGHSH and LQKENI. Unmatched junction bases numbered 1, after V lost 1 base and J lost 5 bases. The CDR3 consists of 15 residues. The CDR3 protein is CASSPQLAGDNEQFF. CDR3 bases: TGTGCCAGCTCACCACAACTAGCGGGAGACAATGAGCAGTTCTTC.

In nucleotides, the CDR3 is TGTGCCAGCTCGGGGGCGGAAAACTCCTACGAGCAGTACTTC. Encoded protein: CASSGAENSYEQYF. This chain uses TRBV27 with TRBJ2-7, with D perhaps given as TRBD1 or TRBD2 (6 bases each). Between the trimmed V and J ends, which lost 8 bases and 0 bases, there was a span of 14 bases. CDR1 and CDR2 from the germline V gene are MNHEY and SMNVEV (reference sequence). The CDR3 contains 14 residues.

V usage is TRBV9 and J usage is TRBJ2-5; the match to TRBD2 covers 8 bases. Per germline, CDR1 SGDLS and CDR2 YYNGEE. V gave up 6 bases and J gave up 0 bases; unmatched junction bases: 7. The CDR3 spans 15 residues. The CDR3 loop reads CASTVASGYQETQYF. The CDR3 coding sequence is TGTGCCAGCACGGTGGCTAGCGGGTACCAAGAGACCCAGTACTTC.

V gene TRBV6-1 combines with J gene TRBJ2-7, with 9 positions matching TRBD1. This CDR3 has 15 amino acids. CDR1 and CDR2 from the germline V gene are MNHNS and SASEGT. With V trimmed by 6 bases and J by 3 bases, 9 bases remained unmatched. CDR3: CASSQDGQGNYEQYF. CDR3 DNA sequence: TGTGCCAGCAGCCAGGATGGACAGGGGAACTACGAGCAGTACTTC.

This clone was seen only once. The chain couples TRBV7-3 to TRBJ1-1, with a possible D match to TRBD1 (6 bases). Germline V lookup: CDR1 SGHTA, CDR2 FQGTGA. The CDR3 runs 16 residues. The V gene lost 5 bases and the J gene lost 0 bases, with 16 bases spanning the gap. CDR3 coding DNA: TGTGCCAGCAGCCCCCGGGGGGGGACACTGAACACTGAAGCTTTCTTT. Amino acids: CASSPRGGTLNTEAFF.

The table lists this clone with a few counts. The rearrangement links TRBV30 to TRBJ2-7, with 8 bases lining up with TRBD2. With 4 bases clipped from V and 0 bases from J, the junction kept 5 bases outside the gene matches. The CDR3 has 14 amino acids. Germline CDR1 and CDR2: GTSNPN and SVGIG (reference sequence). The CDR3 coding sequence is TGTGCCTGGAAACGGGAGGGCCGCTCCTACGAGCAGTACGTC. Encoded protein: CAWKREGRSYEQYV.

There are a few counts of this clone. The rearrangement links TRBV30 to TRBJ1-3; D may be TRBD1 (6 bases). Germline V CDR1 and CDR2: GTSNPN, SVGIG (reference sequence). V was clipped by 5 bases and J by 6 bases, with 14 bases between them. The CDR3 covers 13 residues. The CDR3 is CAWVQGRENTIYF. In DNA form, the CDR3 reads TGTGCCTGGGTACAGGGAAGGGAAAACACCATATATTTT.

The V call is TRBV5-1, the J call TRBJ2-5; D is uncertain. The CDR3 spans 13 residues. CDR1 is SGHRS and CDR2 is YFSETQ in the germline V gene. Deletions cut 2 bases from V and 7 bases from J, with 12 bases between. The CDR3 region is CASSLGEFGTQYF. CDR3 nucleotide sequence: TGCGCCAGCAGCTTAGGAGAGTTTGGGACCCAGTACTTC.

The J gene is TRBJ1-5, the V gene TRBV25-1; 7 positions agree with TRBD1. The V and J ends lost 8 bases and 1 base, in that order; junction bases with no gene match: 5. Germline V gene sequence: CDR1 MGHDK, CDR2 SYGVNS. This CDR3 is 14 amino acids long. In nucleotides, the CDR3 is TGTGCCAGCTCTGCAGGGGGGAGCAATCAGCCCCAGCATTTT. Amino acids: CASSAGGSNQPQHF.

The chain uses TRBV7-9 and TRBJ1-3; D is ambiguous. Germline CDR1 reads SEHNR; CDR2 reads FQNEAQ (reference sequence). V lost 5 bases and J lost 0, with 8 bases in between. The CDR3 has 14 residues. Here the CDR3 DNA reads TGTGCCAGCAGCCGGACGGACTCTGGAAACACCATATATTTT. Protein: CASSRTDSGNTIYF.

This chain links TRBV6-5 with TRBJ1-1; no firm D call. The germline V and J ends were trimmed by 0 bases and 1 base, with 12 bases remaining between them. There are 16 residues in the CDR3. Germline V gives CDR1 MNHEY, CDR2 SVGAGI. DNA of the CDR3: TGTGCCAGCAGTTACTCGAGTGGGTGGGGGAACACTGAAGCTTTCTTT. Encoded protein: CASSYSSGWGNTEAFF.

This chain uses TRBV4-1 with TRBJ2-5; D perhaps matches TRBD2 (7 bases). CDR3 length: 16 amino acids. With 1 base removed from V and 5 bases from J, the gap between germline ends came to 17 bases. The germline V gene has CDR1 MGHRA and CDR2 YSYEKL. Here the CDR3 DNA reads TGCGCCAGCAGCCAAGGAGTGAGGGAGGGGGAGGAGACCCAGTACTTC. Its translation is CASSQGVREGEETQYF.

The gene calls are TRBV28 and TRBJ2-1, with TRBD2 identical over 9 bases. Trimming cost V 1 base and J 5 bases; bases outside gene matches: 9. The CDR3 contains 17 residues. CDR1 and CDR2 (germline): MDHEN, SYDVKM. The CDR3 DNA reads as TGTGCCAGCAGTTTATCCCTCCGACTAGCGGAGGACAATGAGCAGTTCTTC. Its protein is CASSLSLRLAEDNEQFF.

This clone was recorded once. The V call is TRBV5-1, the J call TRBJ2-3; TRBD2 matches at 11 bases. Germline trimming cut 0 bases from V and 5 bases from J; bases unmatched to any gene: 2. The germline CDR1 and CDR2 sequences are SGHRS and YFSETQ. CDR3 length: 15 amino acids. The DNA of the CDR3 is TGCGCCAGCAGCTTGGGGGGACTAGCGGAAGATACGCAGTATTTT. It translates to CASSLGGLAEDTQYF.

DNA for the CDR3: TGCGCGAGTAGGGGACTAGCGGGGGACAATGAGCAGTTCTTC. As protein: CASRGLAGDNEQFF. The rearrangement uses TRBV5-1 and TRBJ2-1; TRBD2 aligns across 14 bases. The CDR3 runs to 14 residues. CDR1 is SGHRS and CDR2 is YFSETQ in the germline V gene.

V is TRBV5-6 and J is TRBJ2-7, with 9 nucleotides matching TRBD1. Germline trimming cut 4 bases from V and 5 bases from J; bases unmatched to any gene: 10. Looked up from germline, CDR1 is SGHDT and CDR2 is YYEEEE. The CDR3 contains 15 residues. The CDR3 protein is CASSLRDRVVDEQYF. The DNA for the CDR3 is TGTGCCAGCAGCCTCCGGGACAGGGTAGTCGACGAGCAGTACTTC. Full variable domain (rest looked up from reference TRBV5-6 and TRBJ2-7): DAGVTQSPTHLIKTRGQQVTLRCSPKSGHDTVSWYQQALGQGPQFIFQYYEEEERQRGNFPDRFSGHQFPNYSSELNVNALLLGDSALYLCASSLRDRVVDEQYFGPGTRLTVT.

The count of this clone is one. The V call is TRBV27, the J call TRBJ2-2; D not resolved. V lost 5 bases and J 11 bases, leaving 15 bases between the germline ends. Per the germline V gene, CDR1 is MNHEY and CDR2 is SMNVEV (reference sequence). CDR3 size: 13 residues. The DNA for the CDR3 is TGTGCCAGCAGTACCAGCCTCCTCGGAGAGCTGTTTTTT. This translates into CASSTSLLGELFF.

V gene TRBV5-4 combines with J gene TRBJ1-2; TRBD1 is a possible D gene (6 bases). The V gene lost 5 bases and the J gene lost 5 bases, with 22 bases spanning the gap. Germline values: CDR1 SGHNT, CDR2 YYREEE (reference sequence). The CDR3 has 16 amino acids. CDR3 nucleotides: TGTGCCAGCAGTCCCTCAACAGGGCCAGCTACTTATGGCTACACCTTC. Translating it yields CASSPSTGPATYGYTF.

The chain joins TRBV30 to TRBJ2-5; the D gene could be TRBD1 or TRBD2 (5 bases each). Deletions cut 5 bases from V and 5 bases from J, with 9 bases between. This CDR3 comprises 11 residues. Germline CDR1 GTSNPN, CDR2 SVGIG (reference sequence). This chain's CDR3 is CAWAEGETQYF. The CDR3 bases are TGTGCCTGGGCCGAGGGGGAGACCCAGTACTTC.

The chain recombines TRBV9 with TRBJ2-2, with 9 bases identical to TRBD2. The CDR3 sequence is 16 residues long. V dropped 0 bases and J dropped 5; count of bases not matched to a gene: 5. The V gene's germline CDR1 is SGDLS and CDR2 YYNGEE. The CDR3 DNA reads as TGTGCCAGCAGCGTAGCGGCTAGCGGGATTACCGGGGAGCTGTTTTTT. Translation gives CASSVAASGITGELFF.

This chain joins TRBV27 and TRBJ1-2, with D perhaps TRBD1 (5 bases). This CDR3 contains 13 residues. Germline values: CDR1 MNHEY, CDR2 SMNVEV (reference sequence). The germline V and J ends were trimmed by 2 bases and 1 base, with 5 bases remaining between them. DNA for the CDR3: TGTGCCAGCAGTTTACAGGGTAACTATGGCTACACCTTC. Its translation is CASSLQGNYGYTF.

The count of this clone is one. The genes are TRBV30 and TRBJ1-1, with D uncertain. CDR3 length equals 14 residues. The ends were cut back, 0 bases at V and 1 base at J, with 9 bases in the middle. Germline V lookup: CDR1 GTSNPN, CDR2 SVGIG (reference sequence). Written as DNA, the CDR3 is TGTGCCTGGAGTGTAGGACCGTCGAACACTGAAGCTTTCTTT. Protein sequence: CAWSVGPSNTEAFF.

V gene TRBV5-1 combines with J gene TRBJ2-3, with 8 bases lining up with TRBD2. The CDR3 has 16 amino acids. Trimming cost V 2 bases and J 0 bases; bases outside gene matches: 5. Germline V gene data show CDR1 as SGHRS and CDR2 as YFSETQ. The CDR3 nucleotides read TGCGCCAGCAGCTTTGGACTAGCAGTTAGCACAGATACGCAGTATTTT. It is translated as CASSFGLAVSTDTQYF.

The rearrangement joins TRBV6-1 to TRBJ2-1, with D perhaps matching TRBD2 (6 bases). Germline lookup yields CDR1 MNHNS and CDR2 SASEGT. The V end was cut by 4 bases, the J end by 7 bases, with 8 bases between. The CDR3 is made up of 12 amino acids. CDR3 residues: CASSVLANEQFF. DNA of the CDR3: TGTGCCAGCAGTGTCCTAGCGAATGAGCAGTTCTTC.

The V and J genes are TRBV5-1 and TRBJ1-1; TRBD1 matches 7 bases. This CDR3 has 15 amino acids. Germline values: CDR1 SGHRS, CDR2 YFSETQ. V dropped 4 bases and J dropped 1; count of bases not matched to a gene: 7. The chain's CDR3 is CASSEANRGNTEAFF. The CDR3 nucleotides are TGCGCCAGCAGCGAGGCCAACAGGGGGAACACTGAAGCTTTCTTT.

The V gene is TRBV5-6, the J gene TRBJ2-2, with 9 bases identical to TRBD1. This CDR3 contains 15 residues. CDR1 SGHDT and CDR2 YYEEEE come from the germline V gene. The V segment lost 4 bases and the J segment 4 bases; nucleotides outside the gene matches: 5. CDR3 nucleotide sequence: TGTGCCAGCAGCCAGGACAGGGGAGCCACCGGGGAGCTGTTTTTT. Translating it yields CASSQDRGATGELFF.

The chain uses TRBV19 and TRBJ2-7; 9 bases match TRBD2. CDR1 and CDR2 from the germline V gene are LNHDA and SQIVND (reference sequence). J was trimmed by 5 bases and V by 5 bases; bases with no gene match: 7. The CDR3 covers 14 residues. CDR3 sequence reads: CASSDPGLANEQYF. The CDR3 DNA follows: TGTGCCAGTAGTGACCCGGGACTAGCCAACGAGCAGTACTTC.

The chain links TRBV4-1 to TRBJ2-2; D remains ambiguous. Trimming pared 2 bases from V and 6 bases from J, leaving 16 bases between. The CDR3 runs to 16 residues. Germline V lookup: CDR1 MGHRA, CDR2 YSYEKL. The CDR3 DNA reads as TGCGCCAGCAGCCAATTGGATATGGGGTTAGCCGGGGAGCTGTTTTTT. Protein product: CASSQLDMGLAGELFF.

This rearrangement joins TRBV9 to TRBJ2-5; 8 bases fit TRBD2. The CDR3 covers 14 residues. Germline V CDR1 and CDR2: SGDLS, YYNGEE. J gave up 4 bases and V 6 bases, and 8 bases lay outside the gene matches. Here the CDR3 reads CASNAGGERETQYF. As DNA, the CDR3 is TGTGCCAGCAACGCGGGAGGAGAAAGAGAGACCCAGTACTTC.

This chain uses TRBV7-9 with TRBJ2-6; D remains ambiguous. The V gene lost 2 bases and the J gene lost 3 bases, with 5 bases spanning the gap. Germline V lookup: CDR1 SEHNR, CDR2 FQNEAQ (reference sequence). CDR3 length equals 14 residues. The CDR3 DNA reads TGTGCCAGCAGCTTATCAGGTGGGGCCAACGTCCTGACTTTC. Translation: CASSLSGGANVLTF.

The genes are TRBV4-1 and TRBJ2-1; D is possibly TRBD1 (6 bases). The CDR3 has 18 residues. Germline loops: CDR1 MGHRA, CDR2 YSYEKL. With 2 bases removed from V and 7 bases from J, the gap between germline ends came to 24 bases. CDR3 protein: CASSQSLTGQILTNEQFF. In nucleotides, the CDR3 is TGCGCCAGCAGCCAATCCTTGACAGGTCAAATCTTAACAAATGAGCAGTTCTTC.